The 17 T cell receptor beta chains below were found in one sample sequenced in a study of spatial heterogeneity in lung cancer. Documented time point: sample taken at primary tumor resection. Extraction of whole RNA from tumor, nontumor lung or frozen PBMC preceded unsorted sequencing. TCRdb re-called the 5' RACE reads with MiXCR, one entry per CDR3 protein. The sample carries roughly 49,000 distinct CDR3 sequences, around 6.7% recorded once. Sequencing used PBMCs, obtained at surgery. The receptors were gathered from a female donor with early-stage non-small cell lung cancer.

This clonotype has ten or more counts. The J gene is TRBJ1-1, the V gene TRBV7-9, with a possible D match to TRBD1 (5 bases). In germline, CDR1 is SEHNR, CDR2 FQNEAQ (reference sequence). The germline V and J ends were trimmed by 3 bases and 0 bases, with 17 bases remaining between them. The CDR3 is 17 amino acids. The CDR3 region has the DNA TGTGCCAGCAGCTTTCGCCAGGGAGGGTCTATGAACACTGAAGCTTTCTTT. This gives the protein CASSFRQGGSMNTEAFF. The variable domain in full, completed from reference TRBV7-9 and TRBJ1-1, reads DTGVSQNPRHKITKRGQNVTFRCDPISEHNRLYWYRQTLGQGPEFLTYFQNEAQLEKSRLLSDRFSAERPKGSFSTLEIQRTEQGDSAMYLCASSFRQGGSMNTEAFFGQGTRLTVV.

The chain couples TRBV5-4 to TRBJ2-1, with 9 bases lining up with TRBD2. The CDR3 totals 15 residues. Germline V gene lookup returns CDR1 SGHNT and CDR2 YYREEE (reference sequence). V was pared by 0 bases and J by 6 bases, with 4 bases of the junction left unmatched. DNA for the CDR3: TGTGCCAGCAGCTTGGCTCTAGCGGGGTTCAATGAGCAGTTCTTC. This sequence encodes CASSLALAGFNEQFF.

This clonotype came up many times. V is TRBV5-6 and J is TRBJ2-7; D perhaps matches TRBD1 (6 bases). The germline gives CDR1 SGHDT, CDR2 YYEEEE. Trimming stripped 3 bases from V and 0 bases from J, with 16 bases between. This CDR3 spans 16 amino acids. CDR3 sequence: CASSSMGHRFSYEQYF. The CDR3 DNA follows: TGTGCCAGCAGCTCAATGGGACACCGGTTCTCCTACGAGCAGTACTTC.

This clonotype came up many times. The chain joins TRBV7-9 to TRBJ1-2, with a weak D call TRBD1 (5 bases). The CDR3 spans 14 residues. Trimming left V 4 bases short and J 8 bases short, with 17 bases between. Germline assignment: CDR1 SEHNR and CDR2 FQNEAQ (reference sequence). The CDR3 reads CASSYSREGRGYTF. For the CDR3, the DNA is TGTGCCAGCAGCTACTCCCGGGAGGGGAGGGGCTACACCTTC.

Note on this clonotype: It may be a read error: a sequence one base away is much more abundant. This chain connects TRBV5-1 to TRBJ2-3, with D perhaps TRBD2 (5 bases). Germline CDR1 reads SGHRS; CDR2 reads YFSETQ. The ends were cut back, 4 bases at V and 2 bases at J, with 17 bases in the middle. This CDR3 is built from 16 residues. The CDR3 nucleotides are TGCGCCAGCAGCGTGGTTGCCGGAGGATACACAGATACGCAGTATTTT. Its translation: CASSVVAGGYTDTQYF.

This clonotype came up a few times. The chain couples TRBV6-6 to TRBJ2-3, with D possibly matching TRBD1 (5 bases). CDR1 and CDR2 (germline): MNHNY, SVGAGI (reference sequence). Trimming cost V 6 bases and J 0 bases, with 13 bases left between them. CDR3 length equals 15 residues. The CDR3 DNA sequence: TGTGCCAGCAGGGAACAGGTATCTAGCACAGATACGCAGTATTTT. It translates to CASREQVSSTDTQYF.

This clonotype has at least ten counts. The rearrangement joins TRBV4-1 to TRBJ1-4, with TRBD1 identical over 10 bases. CDR1 is MGHRA, CDR2 YSYEKL, per germline. V gave up 2 bases and J gave up 6 bases; unmatched junction bases: 6. The CDR3 has 16 residues. In nucleotides, the CDR3 is TGCGCCAGCAGCCAAAGGACAGGGGGGGTGGATGAAAAACTGTTTTTT. Encoded protein: CASSQRTGGVDEKLFF.

This clonotype was picked up many times. The chain employs TRBV28 and TRBJ2-1, with 7 bases aligning to TRBD1. The length of the CDR3 is 16 residues. Unmatched junction bases numbered 12, after V lost 5 bases and J lost 5 bases. Germline V lookup: CDR1 MDHEN, CDR2 SYDVKM. The CDR3 protein is CASSPPVTGANNEQFF. The CDR3 DNA sequence: TGTGCCAGCAGTCCTCCCGTAACAGGGGCGAACAATGAGCAGTTCTTC.

This clonotype was seen ten or more times. The V and J genes are TRBV5-1 and TRBJ2-2; D remains ambiguous. Germline V gene data show CDR1 as SGHRS and CDR2 as YFSETQ. The germline V and J ends were trimmed by 2 bases and 0 bases, with 8 bases remaining between them. The CDR3 runs to 15 residues. The CDR3 protein is CASSFSDPNTGELFF. The CDR3 nucleotides read TGCGCCAGCAGCTTTTCCGACCCGAACACCGGGGAGCTGTTTTTT.

This clonotype was seen many times. The chain recombines TRBV7-3 with TRBJ2-6, with a weak D call TRBD2 (6 bases). The CDR3 is made up of 18 amino acids. Germline V gives CDR1 SGHTA, CDR2 FQGTGA. Trimming removed 5 bases from V and 3 bases from J, with 20 bases in between. CDR3 protein: CASSPRTAGFGGANVLTF. The CDR3 region has the DNA TGTGCCAGCAGCCCCCGGACGGCGGGGTTCGGTGGGGCCAACGTCCTGACTTTC.

The chain links TRBV7-2 to TRBJ1-5; TRBD1 agrees at 9 bases. The CDR3 sequence is 15 residues long. In germline, CDR1 is SGHTA, CDR2 FQGNSA. J was trimmed by 0 bases and V by 6 bases; bases with no gene match: 3. CDR3 nucleotide sequence: TGTGCCAGCAGAAGGACAGGGGCTAGCAATCAGCCCCAGCATTTT. Translation: CASRRTGASNQPQHF. The whole variable domain, filled in from reference TRBV7-2 and TRBJ1-5, reads GAGVSQSPSNKVTEKGKDVELRCDPISGHTALYWYRQSLGQGLEFLIYFQGNSAPDKSGLPSDRFSAERTGGSVSTLTIQRTQQEDSAVYLCASRRTGASNQPQHFGDGTRLSIL.

CDR3 sequence (DNA): TGCGCCAGCAGCTCCCTGGTGGGTAACACTGAAGCTTTCTTT. Its translation is CASSSLVGNTEAFF. The J gene is TRBJ1-1, the V gene TRBV5-1; no firm D call. Trimming removed 3 bases from V and 2 bases from J, with 11 bases in between. Per the germline V gene, CDR1 is SGHRS and CDR2 is YFSETQ. The CDR3 spans 14 residues.

There are many counts of this clonotype. The rearrangement uses TRBV30 and TRBJ2-1; D not resolved. Germline V lookup: CDR1 GTSNPN, CDR2 SVGIG (reference sequence). V was trimmed by 5 bases and J by 4 bases, leaving 9 bases between them. The CDR3 is 12 residues long. In DNA, the CDR3 is TGTGCCTGGGGCAGACTTTACAATGAGCAGTTCTTC. Its protein product is CAWGRLYNEQFF. Based on the CDR3 plus reference TRBV30 and TRBJ2-1, the full variable domain is SQTIHQWPATLVQPVGSPLSLECTVEGTSNPNLYWYRQAAGRGLQLLFYSVGIGQISSEVPQNLSASRPQDRQFILSSKKLLLSDSGFYLCAWGRLYNEQFFGPGTRLTVL.

This clonotype has a handful of counts. The CDR3 here is CASSYGPTPRTDTQYF. The CDR3 DNA sequence: TGTGCCAGCAGTTACGGTCCAACTCCCCGTACAGATACGCAGTATTTT. The chain carries TRBV6-5 and TRBJ2-3; D remains unclear. The CDR3 contains 16 residues. CDR1 is MNHEY and CDR2 is SVGAGI in the germline V gene. Trimming removed 2 bases from V and 3 bases from J, with 15 bases in between.

This clonotype has a count of ten or more. V and J are TRBV29-1 and TRBJ1-1, with D possibly matching TRBD1 (6 bases). The CDR3 covers 14 residues. Germline V gene lookup returns CDR1 SQVTM and CDR2 ANQGSEA. V was pared by 7 bases and J by 4 bases, with 19 bases between. The CDR3 region is CSARPRGGGTEAFF. In DNA form, the CDR3 reads TGCAGCGCTAGGCCGAGAGGGGGGGGCACTGAAGCTTTCTTT.

This clonotype appeared many times. This chain uses TRBV5-1 with TRBJ2-1, with D maybe TRBD2 (6 bases). Germline CDR1 and CDR2: SGHRS and YFSETQ. The CDR3 is 12 residues long. Trimming left V 4 bases short and J 9 bases short, with 11 bases between. The CDR3 loop reads CASSPPAGEQFF. The CDR3 DNA reads TGCGCCAGCAGCCCTCCAGCGGGTGAGCAGTTCTTC.

Ten or more counts support this clonotype. The chain employs TRBV7-9 and TRBJ2-3; 7 nucleotides line up with TRBD2. Germline loops: CDR1 SEHNR, CDR2 FQNEAQ (reference sequence). The CDR3 is 15 residues long. Losses at the gene ends were 0 bases for V and 5 bases for J; bases not matched to a gene: 5. For the CDR3, the DNA is TGTGCCAGCAGCTTAGCGGGGGGGTCCGGAGATACGCAGTATTTT. Amino acids: CASSLAGGSGDTQYF.